The clone carrying this T cell receptor (beta chain) was observed at least ten times. Its target is unknown. Germline is not matched at one junction end, which may reflect a read error. Study-wide findings and caveats: Greatest tumor Treg TCR overlap was with tumor naive CD4+ cells.

Semi-nested PCR with Nested Universal Primer A followed constant-region reverse priming of full-length variable regions. One entry per CDR3 protein, called by TCRdb with MiXCR from the 5' RACE reads. The sample contains some 54,000 distinct CDR3 sequences, approximately 17% of which appear only once. CDR3 size: 13 residues. The V gene's germline CDR1 is SSHAT and CDR2 FNYEAQ (reference sequence). Sequencing was performed on naive CD4+ T cells sorted from blood. Subset in this sample: naive CD4+ T cells, CD4+CD45RA+CD25-. The chain links TRBV7-7 to TRBJ2-3; possible D gene TRBD1, 6 bases. This sequence originates from a female donor with breast cancer. For the CDR3, the DNA is TGTGCTAGCAGCACAACAGGGTCCGGTACGCAGTATTTT. It specifies CASSTTGSGTQYF.